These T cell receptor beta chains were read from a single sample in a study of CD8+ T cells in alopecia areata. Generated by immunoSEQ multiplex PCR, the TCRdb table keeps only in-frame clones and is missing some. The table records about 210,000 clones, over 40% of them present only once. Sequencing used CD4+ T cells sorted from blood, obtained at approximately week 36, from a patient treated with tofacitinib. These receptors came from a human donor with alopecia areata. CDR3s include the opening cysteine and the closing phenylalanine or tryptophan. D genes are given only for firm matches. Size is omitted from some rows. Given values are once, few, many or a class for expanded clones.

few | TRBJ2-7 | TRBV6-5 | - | CASRAGASYEQYF | TGTGCCAGCAGGGCCGGGGCCTCCTACGAGCAGTACTTC
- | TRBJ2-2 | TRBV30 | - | CASGQGANTGELFF | TGTGCCTCCGGACAAGGAGCGAACACCGGGGAGCTGTTTTTT
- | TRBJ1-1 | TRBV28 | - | CASSLRTEAFF | TGTGCCAGCAGTTTACGAACTGAAGCTTTCTTT
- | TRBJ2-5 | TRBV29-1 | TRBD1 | CSAGTGLQETQYF | TGCAGCGCCGGGACAGGGTTACAAGAGACCCAGTACTTC
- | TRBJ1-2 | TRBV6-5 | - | CASSYSGGRGVIGYTF | TGTGCCAGCAGTTACTCTGGAGGCAGGGGAGTCATTGGCTACACCTTC
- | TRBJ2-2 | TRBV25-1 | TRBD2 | CASSESSGRATGELFF | TGTGCCAGCAGTGAATCTAGCGGGAGGGCGACCGGGGAGCTGTTTTTT
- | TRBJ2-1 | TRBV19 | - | CASSIDDSSYNEQFF | TGTGCCAGTAGTATAGACGATAGCTCCTACAATGAGCAGTTCTTC
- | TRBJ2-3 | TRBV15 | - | CATRVADTQYF | TGTGCCACCCGGGTGGCAGATACGCAGTATTTT
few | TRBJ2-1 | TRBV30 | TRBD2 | CAWSRSGRVFYNEQFF | TGTGCCTGGAGTCGTAGCGGGAGGGTTTTCTACAATGAGCAGTTCTTC
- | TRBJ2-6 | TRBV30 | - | CAWRRTFQSGANVLTF | TGTGCCTGGAGGCGGACCTTTCAGTCTGGGGCCAACGTCCTGACTTTC
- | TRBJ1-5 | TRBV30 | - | CAWSVGSSNQPQHF | TGTGCCTGGAGTGTAGGTAGCTCCAATCAGCCCCAGCATTTT
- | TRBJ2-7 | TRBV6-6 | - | CASSRQASSYEQYF | TGTGCCAGCAGTCGACAAGCCAGCTCCTACGAGCAGTACTTC
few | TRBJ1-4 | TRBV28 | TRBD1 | CASSLGGTGAEKLFF | TGTGCCAGCAGTTTAGGGGGGACAGGGGCAGAAAAACTGTTTTTT
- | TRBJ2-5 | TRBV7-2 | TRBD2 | CASSLGLAGVGETQYF | TGTGCCAGCAGCTTAGGGCTAGCGGGAGTGGGTGAGACCCAGTACTTC
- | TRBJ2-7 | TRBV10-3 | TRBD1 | CAIKPGQSSYEQYF | TGTGCCATCAAACCGGGACAGAGCTCCTACGAGCAGTACTTC
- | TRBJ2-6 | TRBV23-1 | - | CASILGGANVLTF | TGCGCCAGCATCCTGGGTGGGGCCAACGTCCTGACTTTC
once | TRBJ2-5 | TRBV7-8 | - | CASSLDNLGAQYF | TGTGCCAGCAGCTTAGATAACCTGGGGGCCCAGTACTTC
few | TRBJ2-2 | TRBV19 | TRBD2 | CASPRGGVTGELFF | TGTGCCAGTCCCCGGGGAGGGGTCACCGGGGAGCTGTTTTTT
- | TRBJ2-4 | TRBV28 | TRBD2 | CASSSGREVGRRNIQYF | TGTGCCAGCAGTTCGGGGCGTGAGGTCGGGAGGAGAAACATTCAGTACTTC
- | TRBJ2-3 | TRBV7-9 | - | CASSPRVSTDTQYF | TGTGCCAGCAGCCCTCGGGTTTCCACAGATACGCAGTATTTT
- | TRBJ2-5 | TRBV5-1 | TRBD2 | CASRTHRAGVLQETQYF | TGCGCCAGCCGGACCCATAGAGCGGGAGTTCTCCAAGAGACCCAGTACTTC
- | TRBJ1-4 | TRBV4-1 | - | CASSQDGRGGEKLFF | TGCGCCAGCAGCCAAGATGGGCGCGGGGGTGAAAAACTGTTTTTT
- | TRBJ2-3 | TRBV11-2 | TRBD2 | CASSPGTSGGTDTQYF | TGTGCCAGCAGCCCTGGGACTAGCGGGGGCACAGATACGCAGTATTTT
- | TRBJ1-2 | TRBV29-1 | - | CSARGEGYGYTF | TGCAGCGCCCGGGGGGAAGGCTATGGCTACACCTTC
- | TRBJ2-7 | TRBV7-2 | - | CASEPGIDGGEQYF | TGTGCCAGCGAGCCGGGCATCGACGGTGGGGAGCAGTACTTC
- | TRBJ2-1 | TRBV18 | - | CASSPPGGNFYNEQFF | TGTGCCAGCTCACCACCGGGCGGGAACTTCTACAATGAGCAGTTCTTC
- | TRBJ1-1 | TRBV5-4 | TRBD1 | CASSIRDRKAFF | TGTGCCAGCAGCATCCGGGACAGAAAAGCTTTCTTT
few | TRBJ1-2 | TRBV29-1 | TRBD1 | CSVYDLGQEGYGYTF | TGCAGCGTTTACGACCTAGGACAGGAGGGGTATGGCTACACCTTC
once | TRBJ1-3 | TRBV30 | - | CASKTGPSGNTIYF | TGTGCCTCGAAGACCGGGCCGTCTGGAAACACCATATATTTT
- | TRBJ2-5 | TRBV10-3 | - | CAARDFQETQYF | TGTGCCGCCAGGGACTTCCAAGAGACCCAGTACTTC
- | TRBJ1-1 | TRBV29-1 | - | CSGRFDTEAFF | TGCAGCGGAAGATTCGACACTGAAGCTTTCTTT